Below, 32 T cell receptor beta chains from the same sample are listed, as sequenced in a study of blood T cell repertoires in COVID-19. TCRdb's table, derived via immunoSEQ multiplex PCR, lists solely in-frame clones and lacks some. In the table there are 200,000 to 250,000 clones, over 80% of which are singletons. The specimen sequenced was peripheral blood. The receptors were gathered from a man aged 25-45 years with COVID-19, enrolled during active disease.

V is TRBV29-1 and J is TRBJ1-2; a weak D match, TRBD1 (5 bases). Germline CDR1 and CDR2: SQVTM and ANQGSEA. The CDR3 runs to 14 residues. The ends were cut back, 3 bases at V and 2 bases at J, with 13 bases in the middle. CDR3 protein: CSVDGSGGNYGYTF. CDR3 DNA: TGCAGCGTTGATGGCTCCGGGGGGAACTATGGCTACACCTTC.

The CDR3 loop reads CASSYVDRTGELFF. CDR3 nucleotide sequence: TGTGCCAGCAGTTATGTGGACAGAACCGGGGAGCTGTTTTTT. The chain recombines TRBV6-2 or TRBV6-3 with TRBJ2-2; D is possibly TRBD1 (6 bases). In germline, CDR1 is MNHEY, CDR2 SVGEGT. The CDR3 length is 14 residues. V was trimmed by 3 bases and J by 5 bases, leaving 10 bases between them.

The rearrangement uses TRBV2 and TRBJ2-6; 7 bases line up with TRBD1. The V segment lost 8 bases and the J segment 2 bases; nucleotides outside the gene matches: 12. Germline V gene lookup returns CDR1 SNHLY and CDR2 FYNNEI. The CDR3 length is 17 residues. The CDR3 here is CASGPGTAPTGANVLTF. CDR3 in DNA: TGTGCCAGCGGCCCCGGGACAGCTCCCACTGGGGCCAACGTCCTGACTTTC.

The rearrangement links TRBV4-3 to TRBJ2-6; D is unresolved. Trimming shortened V by 0 bases and J by 1 base, and 7 bases separated the two germline ends. This CDR3 comprises 16 residues. The germline gives CDR1 LGHNA, CDR2 YSLEER. In DNA form, the CDR3 reads TGCGCCAGCAGCCAAGATCGGAGATCTGGGGCCAACGTCCTGACTTTC. Translation gives CASSQDRRSGANVLTF.

This clone has ten or more counts. V is TRBV19 and J is TRBJ2-2; 15 bases fit TRBD2. Losses at the gene ends were 6 bases for V and 1 base for J; bases not matched to a gene: 6. The CDR3 runs 18 residues. Per the germline V gene, CDR1 is LNHDA and CDR2 is SQIVND (reference sequence). For the CDR3, the DNA is TGTGCCAGTAGGAAGGGACTAGCGGGGGGCCAGAACACCGGGGAGCTGTTTTTT. Protein: CASRKGLAGGQNTGELFF. The whole variable domain, filled in from reference TRBV19 and TRBJ2-2, reads DGGITQSPKYLFRKEGQNVTLSCEQNLNHDAMYWYRQDPGQGLRLIYYSQIVNDFQKGDIAEGYSVSREKKESFPLTVTSAQKNPTAFYLCASRKGLAGGQNTGELFFGEGSRLTVL.

This rearrangement joins TRBV5-1 to TRBJ2-7; no definite D call. In germline, CDR1 is SGHRS, CDR2 YFSETQ. V was cut by 4 bases and J by 1 base, with 6 bases left in between. This CDR3 contains 12 residues. The CDR3 region has the DNA TGCGCCAGCAGCACAAATTCCTACGAGCAGTACTTC. Translating it yields CASSTNSYEQYF. Full variable domain (outside the CDR3, taken from reference TRBV5-1 and TRBJ2-7): KAGVTQTPRYLIKTRGQQVTLSCSPISGHRSVSWYQQTPGQGLQFLFEYFSETQRNKGNFPGRFSGRQFSNSRSEMNVSTLELGDSALYLCASSTNSYEQYFGPGTRLTVT.

The CDR3 loop reads CASSPLGRGLGNEQFF. CDR3 sequence (DNA): TGCGCCAGCAGCCCACTCGGCAGGGGGCTAGGGAATGAGCAGTTCTTC. This chain connects TRBV4-1 to TRBJ2-1; 8 nucleotides line up with TRBD1. The CDR3 totals 16 residues. V shed 4 bases and J 7 bases; nucleotides not matched to a gene: 12. Germline CDR1 MGHRA, CDR2 YSYEKL.

The V gene is TRBV19, the J gene TRBJ2-5, with TRBD2 as a possible D gene (6 bases). This CDR3 region has 17 residues. V was trimmed by 2 bases and J by 3 bases, leaving 19 bases between them. The germline gives CDR1 LNHDA, CDR2 SQIVND (reference sequence). In nucleotides, the CDR3 is TGTGCCAGTAGTATATCCGGGGGACGGGGAGCCGAAGAGACCCAGTACTTC. This encodes CASSISGGRGAEETQYF.

V usage is TRBV5-1 and J usage is TRBJ1-3, with 8 bases fitting TRBD1. Germline V CDR1 and CDR2: SGHRS, YFSETQ. This CDR3 region has 17 residues. With 1 base clipped from V and 1 base from J, the junction kept 7 bases outside the gene matches. The CDR3 DNA follows: TGCGCCAGCAGCTTGTTGGGACAGGAATTATCTGGAAACACCATATATTTT. This sequence encodes CASSLLGQELSGNTIYF.

Only a few counts were recorded for this clone. The chain joins TRBV7-2 to TRBJ1-2; weak D call: TRBD1 (5 bases). The CDR3 is made up of 15 amino acids. The germline V and J ends were trimmed by 1 base and 7 bases, with 16 bases remaining between them. Germline CDR1 and CDR2: SGHTA and FQGNSA. The CDR3 DNA sequence: TGTGCCAGCAGCTTAGGAAGCCAGGGAAGGGGTGGCTACACCTTC. Translating gives CASSLGSQGRGGYTF.

This clone has a handful of counts. This rearrangement joins TRBV14 to TRBJ1-2, with unresolved D. The CDR3 consists of 12 residues. Germline V CDR1 and CDR2: SGHDN, FVKESK. V was pared by 1 base and J by 7 bases, with 7 bases between. The CDR3 region has the DNA TGTGCCAGCAGCCAAGTCTCCTCTGGCTACACCTTC. Protein: CASSQVSSGYTF.

The rearrangement uses TRBV4-2 and TRBJ1-6; 9 bases map to TRBD1. With V trimmed by 2 bases and J by 5 bases, 10 bases remained unmatched. Germline CDR1 reads LGHNA; CDR2 reads YNFKEQ. The CDR3 runs to 18 residues. CDR3 nucleotide sequence: TGTGCCAGCAGCCAATACGGCCCACAGGGGGCTAATAATTCACCCCTCCACTTT. It is translated as CASSQYGPQGANNSPLHF.

The J gene is TRBJ2-7, the V gene TRBV6-6, with D possibly matching TRBD2 (6 bases). The CDR3 extends over 14 amino acids. Germline CDR1 is MNHNY and CDR2 is SVGAGI (reference sequence). Trimming removed 6 bases from V and 6 bases from J, with 18 bases in between. CDR3: CASRTDSVGGEQYF. CDR3 nucleotides: TGTGCCAGCAGAACCGACTCGGTGGGGGGCGAGCAGTACTTC.

V gene TRBV5-1 combines with J gene TRBJ2-2, with 9 bases that match TRBD1. CDR3 length: 17 residues. V was clipped by 3 bases and J by 5 bases; unmatched bases: 11. Germline V CDR1 and CDR2: SGHRS, YFSETQ. CDR3 in amino acids: CASSSLTGGGMTGELFF. The DNA of the CDR3 is TGCGCCAGCAGCTCATTGACAGGGGGTGGTATGACCGGGGAGCTGTTTTTT.

The chain combines TRBV25-1 with TRBJ1-1; perhaps TRBD1 as D (5 bases). CDR1 MGHDK and CDR2 SYGVNS come from the germline V gene. This CDR3 is built from 14 residues. V was trimmed by 7 bases and J by 1 base, leaving 13 bases between them. The CDR3 loop is CASMEWGRNTEAFF. The CDR3 DNA follows: TGTGCCAGCATGGAGTGGGGCCGGAACACTGAAGCTTTCTTT.

The chain couples TRBV27 to TRBJ1-2; TRBD1 matches at 11 bases. V was pared by 0 bases and J by 5 bases, with 2 bases of the junction left unmatched. Per germline, CDR1 MNHEY and CDR2 SMNVEV (reference sequence). CDR3 length equals 15 residues. CDR3 DNA: TGTGCCAGCAGTTTATCCGGGACAGGGGGTTATGGCTACACCTTC. It codes for CASSLSGTGGYGYTF.

The chain links TRBV5-1 to TRBJ1-6, with 9 bases matching TRBD1. The CDR3 covers 17 residues. Germline V gene lookup returns CDR1 SGHRS and CDR2 YFSETQ. The junction had 9 bases not matched to a gene; V was cut back by 0 bases and J by 8 bases. In DNA, the CDR3 is TGCGCCAGCAGCTTGGTGCTGTCGGACAGGGGCGATTCACCCCTCCACTTT. This translates into CASSLVLSDRGDSPLHF.

Details on this clone: Other DNA sequences in the same sample also yield this CDR3. The rearrangement joins TRBV9 to TRBJ1-1; 9 bases line up with TRBD1. Germline V CDR1 and CDR2: SGDLS, YYNGEE. This CDR3 region has 14 residues. J gave up 2 bases and V 1 base, and 0 bases lay outside the gene matches. Here the CDR3 reads CASSVTGGNTEAFF. CDR3 sequence (DNA): TGTGCCAGCAGCGTAACAGGGGGCAACACTGAAGCTTTCTTT.

The rearrangement joins TRBV18 to TRBJ2-3; 10 bases map to TRBD2. Per the germline V gene, CDR1 is KGHSH and CDR2 is LQKENI. There are 17 residues in the CDR3. After removal of 2 bases from V and 3 bases from J, the junction contained 8 bases not matched to a gene. The CDR3, as DNA: TGTGCCAGCTCACCAGATCCCAGCGGGGGGGCGACAGATACGCAGTATTTT. Translated: CASSPDPSGGATDTQYF.

As for this clone: The sample contains more than one DNA sequence encoding this CDR3. The chain uses TRBV5-4 and TRBJ1-1; the match to TRBD1 covers 10 bases. Looked up from germline, CDR1 is SGHNT and CDR2 is YYREEE (reference sequence). V shed 4 bases and J 2 bases; nucleotides not matched to a gene: 2. The CDR3 is 14 residues long. The CDR3 spells CASSRDRGNTEAFF. Here the CDR3 DNA reads TGTGCCAGCAGCCGGGACAGGGGAAACACTGAAGCTTTCTTT. Looking up the rest from reference TRBV5-4 and TRBJ1-1 gives the full variable domain: ETGVTQSPTHLIKTRGQQVTLRCSSQSGHNTVSWYQQALGQGPQFIFQYYREEENGRGNFPPRFSGLQFPNYSSELNVNALELDDSALYLCASSRDRGNTEAFFGQGTRLTVV.

This chain uses TRBV6-5 with TRBJ1-1; TRBD1 agrees at 9 bases. This CDR3 has 15 residues. CDR1 MNHEY and CDR2 SVGAGI come from the germline V gene. V dropped 0 bases and J dropped 13; count of bases not matched to a gene: 12. The CDR3 region has the DNA TGTGCCAGCAGTTACTCGTCCGGGACAGGGTCGTATGGTTTCTTT. Its protein is CASSYSSGTGSYGFF.

This rearrangement joins TRBV7-9 to TRBJ1-5; D is undetermined. The CDR3 has 17 amino acids. Germline V gene lookup returns CDR1 SEHNR and CDR2 FQNEAQ (reference sequence). Trimming pared 1 base from V and 0 bases from J, leaving 13 bases between. The CDR3 loop is CASSLEAGPSSNQPQHF. The DNA of the CDR3 is TGTGCCAGCAGCTTAGAGGCTGGGCCGAGTAGCAATCAGCCCCAGCATTTT.

The chain links TRBV11-2 to TRBJ2-7; D might be TRBD2 (6 bases). Germline lookup yields CDR1 SGHAT and CDR2 FQNNGV. The ends were cut back, 3 bases at V and 6 bases at J, with 15 bases in the middle. The CDR3 runs to 14 residues. The CDR3 bases are TGTGCCAGCAGCTTCGGGACTGTTTGGTCCGAGCAGTACTTC. This translates into CASSFGTVWSEQYF.

The chain has TRBV19 and TRBJ2-7, with TRBD1 as a possible D gene (5 bases). V lost 6 bases, J lost 4 bases, and 16 bases lay in between. Per the germline V gene, CDR1 is LNHDA and CDR2 is SQIVND (reference sequence). The CDR3 is made up of 14 amino acids. CDR3 sequence: CASSTAGFGYEQYF. CDR3 sequence (DNA): TGTGCCAGTAGCACGGCAGGGTTCGGATACGAGCAGTACTTC.

The sample holds one count of this clone. DNA for the CDR3: TGTGCCAGCGCGGGGGGGAGCTCCTATAATTCACCCCTCCACTTT. Amino acid sequence: CASAGGSSYNSPLHF. The gene calls are TRBV6-6 and TRBJ1-6, with TRBD1 as a possible D gene (5 bases). The germline gives CDR1 MNHNY, CDR2 SVGAGI (reference sequence). V dropped 8 bases and J dropped 0 bases, with 11 bases sitting between them. The CDR3 runs 15 residues.

The V and J genes are TRBV11-2 and TRBJ2-7; D may be TRBD1 (7 bases). The CDR3 consists of 15 residues. Germline V gene sequence: CDR1 SGHAT, CDR2 FQNNGV. V gave up 5 bases and J gave up 6 bases, with 20 bases separating them. This CDR3 reads CASSPTLGGGGEQYF. The CDR3 nucleotides read TGTGCCAGCAGCCCGACTCTCGGAGGGGGCGGCGAGCAGTACTTC.

The chain couples TRBV12-5 to TRBJ1-5; TRBD1 matches at 7 bases. Trimming at V came to 5 bases and at J to 6 bases, leaving 7 bases not matched to a gene. CDR3 length: 14 residues. CDR1 LGHNT and CDR2 FRNRAP come from the germline V gene. Here the CDR3 DNA reads TGTGCTAGTGGTCCTGGGACAGCCCCTCAGCCCCAGCATTTT. Translated, it gives CASGPGTAPQPQHF.

This clone was counted between two and nine times. The chain employs TRBV2 and TRBJ1-5, with 7 bases identical to TRBD1. V lost 5 bases to trimming and J lost 7 bases; unmatched junction nucleotides: 14. CDR1 is SNHLY, CDR2 FYNNEI, per germline. This CDR3 comprises 16 residues. Here the CDR3 DNA reads TGTGCCAGCAGTTCCCTATCCGGGACAGTAAAGCAGCCCCAGCATTTT. Translating gives CASSSLSGTVKQPQHF.

Only one count was recorded for this clone. This sequence joins TRBV5-6 and TRBJ1-5; no firm D call. Per germline, CDR1 SGHDT and CDR2 YYEEEE. The CDR3 is made up of 12 amino acids. Trimming removed 4 bases from V and 6 bases from J, with 8 bases in between. In DNA form, the CDR3 reads TGTGCCAGCAGCCACTTTAGTCAGCCCCAGCATTTT. It yields the protein CASSHFSQPQHF.

This sequence joins TRBV7-8 and TRBJ1-1, with 7 bases lining up with TRBD1. CDR3 length equals 16 residues. Germline V gene lookup returns CDR1 SGHVS and CDR2 FQNEAQ. V trimming: 3 bases; J trimming: 1 base; junction bases outside the gene matches: 8. The DNA of the CDR3 is TGTGCCAGCAGCTTTGACTTGACAGGGAGGAACACTGAAGCTTTCTTT. Its protein product is CASSFDLTGRNTEAFF.

The chain links TRBV15 to TRBJ1-2; the D gene is possibly TRBD1 (5 bases). This CDR3 has 15 residues. Trimming pared 3 bases from V and 3 bases from J, leaving 14 bases between. The germline gives CDR1 LNHNV, CDR2 YYDKDF (reference sequence). Written as DNA, the CDR3 is TGTGCCACCAGCAGGCCACACTCGGGGGACTATGGCTACACCTTC. Its translation: CATSRPHSGDYGYTF.

The genes are TRBV5-1 and TRBJ1-5; 9 bases line up with TRBD1. CDR1 is SGHRS, CDR2 YFSETQ, per germline. Trimming at V came to 2 bases and at J to 4 bases, leaving 1 base not matched to a gene. This CDR3 is 14 amino acids long. The CDR3 coding sequence is TGCGCCAGCAGCTTCGGACAGGGGAATCAGCCCCAGCATTTT. Translated: CASSFGQGNQPQHF.